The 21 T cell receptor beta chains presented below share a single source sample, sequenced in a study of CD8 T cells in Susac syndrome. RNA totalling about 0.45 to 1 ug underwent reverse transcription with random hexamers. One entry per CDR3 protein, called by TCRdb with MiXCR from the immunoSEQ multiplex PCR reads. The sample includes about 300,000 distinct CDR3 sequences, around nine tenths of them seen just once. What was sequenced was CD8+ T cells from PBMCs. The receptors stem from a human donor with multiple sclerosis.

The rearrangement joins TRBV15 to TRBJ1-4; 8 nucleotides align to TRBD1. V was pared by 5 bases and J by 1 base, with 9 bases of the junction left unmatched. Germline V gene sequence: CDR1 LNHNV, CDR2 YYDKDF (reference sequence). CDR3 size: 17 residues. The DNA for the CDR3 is TGTGCCACCAGCGGGAAATCCAGGGGGCTAACTAATGAAAAACTGTTTTTT. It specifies CATSGKSRGLTNEKLFF.

CDR3 sequence (DNA): TGTGCCAGCAGTAACAGGTGGCCCAGTGCCGGGGCCAACGTCCTGACTTTC. Translation gives CASSNRWPSAGANVLTF. The chain uses TRBV2 and TRBJ2-6, with D maybe TRBD1 (5 bases). This CDR3 has 17 residues. Germline CDR1 is SNHLY and CDR2 is FYNNEI. With 5 bases removed from V and 4 bases from J, the gap between germline ends came to 18 bases.

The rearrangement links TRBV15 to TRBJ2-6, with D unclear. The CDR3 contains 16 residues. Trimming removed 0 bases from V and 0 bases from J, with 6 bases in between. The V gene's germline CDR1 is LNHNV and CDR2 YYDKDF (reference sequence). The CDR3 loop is CATSRESGSGANVLTF. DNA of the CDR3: TGTGCCACCAGCAGAGAGTCAGGCTCTGGGGCCAACGTCCTGACTTTC.

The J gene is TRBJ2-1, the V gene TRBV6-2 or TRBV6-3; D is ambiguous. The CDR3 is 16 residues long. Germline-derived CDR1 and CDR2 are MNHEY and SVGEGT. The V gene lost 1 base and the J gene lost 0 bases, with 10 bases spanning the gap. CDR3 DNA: TGTGCCAGCAGTTACTTCCTTCCCAGCTCCTACAATGAGCAGTTCTTC. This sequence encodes CASSYFLPSSYNEQFF.

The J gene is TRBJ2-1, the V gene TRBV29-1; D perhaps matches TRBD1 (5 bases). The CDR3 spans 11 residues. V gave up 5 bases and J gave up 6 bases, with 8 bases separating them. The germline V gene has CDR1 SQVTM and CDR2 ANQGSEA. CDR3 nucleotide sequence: TGCAGCGTTCCCCAGGGCAATGAGCAGTTCTTC. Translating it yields CSVPQGNEQFF.

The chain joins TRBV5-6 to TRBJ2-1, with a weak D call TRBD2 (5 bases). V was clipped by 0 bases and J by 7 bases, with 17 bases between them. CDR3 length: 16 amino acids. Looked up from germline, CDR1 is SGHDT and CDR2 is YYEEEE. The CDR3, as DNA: TGTGCCAGCAGCTTGGGTCCCGGGATTGGAATAAATGAGCAGTTCTTC. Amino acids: CASSLGPGIGINEQFF. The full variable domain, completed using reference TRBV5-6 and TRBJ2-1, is DAGVTQSPTHLIKTRGQQVTLRCSPKSGHDTVSWYQQALGQGPQFIFQYYEEEERQRGNFPDRFSGHQFPNYSSELNVNALLLGDSALYLCASSLGPGIGINEQFFGPGTRLTVL.

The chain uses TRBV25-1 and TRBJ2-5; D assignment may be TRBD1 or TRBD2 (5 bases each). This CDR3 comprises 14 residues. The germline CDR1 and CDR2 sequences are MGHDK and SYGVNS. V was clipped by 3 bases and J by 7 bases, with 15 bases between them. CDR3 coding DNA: TGTGCCAGCAGTGATCGGAATCATGGGGGGACCCAGTACTTC. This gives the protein CASSDRNHGGTQYF.

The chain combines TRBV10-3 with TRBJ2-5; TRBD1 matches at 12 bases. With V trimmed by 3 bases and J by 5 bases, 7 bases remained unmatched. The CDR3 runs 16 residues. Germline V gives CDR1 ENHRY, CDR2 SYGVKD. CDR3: CAISDEGQGAPETQYF. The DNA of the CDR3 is TGTGCCATCAGTGATGAGGGACAGGGGGCGCCTGAGACCCAGTACTTC.

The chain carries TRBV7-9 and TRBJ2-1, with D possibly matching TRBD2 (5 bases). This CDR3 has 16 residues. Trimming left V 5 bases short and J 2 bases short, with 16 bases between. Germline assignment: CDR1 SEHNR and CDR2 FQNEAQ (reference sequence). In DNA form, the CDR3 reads TGTGCCAGCAGCCCCAGCGGTGGGTGGGCCTACAATGAGCAGTTCTTC. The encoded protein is CASSPSGGWAYNEQFF.

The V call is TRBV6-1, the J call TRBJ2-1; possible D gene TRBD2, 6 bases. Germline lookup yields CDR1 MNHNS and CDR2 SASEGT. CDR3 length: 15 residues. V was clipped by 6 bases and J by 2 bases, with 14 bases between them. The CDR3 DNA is TGTGCCAGCAGCATCGGGACTGCAACCTACAATGAGCAGTTCTTC. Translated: CASSIGTATYNEQFF.

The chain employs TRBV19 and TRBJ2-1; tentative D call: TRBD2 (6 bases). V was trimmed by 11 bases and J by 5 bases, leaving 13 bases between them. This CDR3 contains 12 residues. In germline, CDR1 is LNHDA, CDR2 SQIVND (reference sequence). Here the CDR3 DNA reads TGTGCCGTCGGGACTCTGAACAATGAGCAGTTCTTC. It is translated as CAVGTLNNEQFF. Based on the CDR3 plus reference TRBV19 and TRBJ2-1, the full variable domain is DGGITQSPKYLFRKEGQNVTLSCEQNLNHDAMYWYRQDPGQGLRLIYYSQIVNDFQKGDIAEGYSVSREKKESFPLTVTSAQKNPTAFYLCAVGTLNNEQFFGPGTRLTVL.

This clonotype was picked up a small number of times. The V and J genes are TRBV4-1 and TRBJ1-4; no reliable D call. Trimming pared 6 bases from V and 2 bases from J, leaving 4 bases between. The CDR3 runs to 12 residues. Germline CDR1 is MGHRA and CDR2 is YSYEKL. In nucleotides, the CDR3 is TGCGCCAGCAGTCAGACTAATGAAAAACTGTTTTTT. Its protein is CASSQTNEKLFF.

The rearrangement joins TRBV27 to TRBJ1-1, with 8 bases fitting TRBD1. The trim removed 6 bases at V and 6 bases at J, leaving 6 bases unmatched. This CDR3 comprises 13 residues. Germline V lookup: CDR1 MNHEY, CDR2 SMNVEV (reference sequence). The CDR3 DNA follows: TGTGCCAGCAGCCACCCGACAGGGGCTGAAGCTTTCTTT. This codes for CASSHPTGAEAFF.

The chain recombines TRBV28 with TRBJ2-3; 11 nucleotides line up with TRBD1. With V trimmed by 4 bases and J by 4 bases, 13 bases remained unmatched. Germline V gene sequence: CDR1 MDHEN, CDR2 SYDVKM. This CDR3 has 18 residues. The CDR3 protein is CASSSGQGVSISADTQYF. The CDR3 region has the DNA TGTGCCAGCAGTTCGGGACAGGGGGTTAGTATCAGCGCAGATACGCAGTATTTT.

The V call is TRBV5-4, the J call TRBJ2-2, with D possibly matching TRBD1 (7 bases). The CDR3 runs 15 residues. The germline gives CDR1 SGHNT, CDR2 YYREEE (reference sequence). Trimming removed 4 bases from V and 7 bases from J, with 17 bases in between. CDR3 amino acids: CASSRPEGAHGELFF. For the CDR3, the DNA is TGTGCCAGCAGCCGGCCGGAGGGGGCCCACGGGGAGCTGTTTTTT.

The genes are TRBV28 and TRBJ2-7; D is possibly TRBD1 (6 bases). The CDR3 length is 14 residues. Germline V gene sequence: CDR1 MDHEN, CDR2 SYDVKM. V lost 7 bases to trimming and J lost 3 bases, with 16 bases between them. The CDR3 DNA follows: TGTGCCAGCATCCCACCCGGGACAAACTACGAGCAGTACTTC. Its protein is CASIPPGTNYEQYF.

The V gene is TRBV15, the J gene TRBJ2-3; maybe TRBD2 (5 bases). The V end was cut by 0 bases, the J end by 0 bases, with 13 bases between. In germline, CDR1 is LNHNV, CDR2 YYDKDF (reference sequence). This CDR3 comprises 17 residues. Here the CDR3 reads CATSRDSSAGSTDTQYF. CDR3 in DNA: TGTGCCACCAGCAGAGATTCGAGCGCGGGTAGCACAGATACGCAGTATTTT.

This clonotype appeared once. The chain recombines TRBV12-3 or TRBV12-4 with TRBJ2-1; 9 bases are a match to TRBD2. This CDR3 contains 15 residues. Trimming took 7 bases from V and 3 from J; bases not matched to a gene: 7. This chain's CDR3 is CASTPGGRVYNEQFF. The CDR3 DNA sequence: TGTGCCAGCACCCCTGGCGGGAGGGTCTACAATGAGCAGTTCTTC.

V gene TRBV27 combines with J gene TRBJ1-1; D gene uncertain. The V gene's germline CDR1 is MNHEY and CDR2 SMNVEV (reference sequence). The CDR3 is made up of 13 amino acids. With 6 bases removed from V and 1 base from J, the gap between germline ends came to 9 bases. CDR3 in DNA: TGTGCCAGCAGAGCCATCAGGAACACTGAAGCTTTCTTT. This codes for CASRAIRNTEAFF.

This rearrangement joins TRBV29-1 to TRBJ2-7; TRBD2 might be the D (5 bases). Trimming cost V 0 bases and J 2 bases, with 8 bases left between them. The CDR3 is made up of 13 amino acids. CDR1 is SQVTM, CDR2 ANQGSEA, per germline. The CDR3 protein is CSVEDSDTYEQYF. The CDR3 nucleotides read TGCAGCGTTGAAGATAGCGACACCTACGAGCAGTACTTC.

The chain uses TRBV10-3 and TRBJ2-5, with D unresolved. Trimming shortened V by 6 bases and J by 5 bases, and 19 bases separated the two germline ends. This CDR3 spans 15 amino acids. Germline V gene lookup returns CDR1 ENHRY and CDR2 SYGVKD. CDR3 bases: TGTGCCATCAGACCCGATCGCTTGGGTCGGGAGACCCAGTACTTC. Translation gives CAIRPDRLGRETQYF.